This T cell receptor (beta chain) was documented in a study of T cell responses to AZD1222 COVID-19 vaccine. This table comes from immunoSEQ multiplex PCR, and its TCRdb copy is limited to in-frame clones, with some not included. The sample has under 200,000 clones, about 89% seen once. General study results and limits: There were vaccine-associated CD4 TCRs across spike, dominant at 160-218 and 743-854. Donor demographics were predominantly white British with a female majority; clonal diversity may be underestimated. The study identified only five to seven AZD1222 recipients as seropositive at baseline. The study reported that nearly half of spike-specific TCRs target unmutated variant regions.

Remarks on this clone: What it recognizes is unknown.

The CDR3 length is 14 residues. Trimming removed 0 bases at V and 3 bases at J, with 8 bases between. Germline lookup yields CDR1 SEHNR and CDR2 FQNEAQ (reference sequence). The sample here was peripheral blood, taken on day 0 of AZD1222 vaccination. This clonotype was obtained from an adult in good health. The chain carries TRBV7-9 and TRBJ2-5, with D uncertain. The CDR3 protein is CASSLARDKETQYF. CDR3 sequence (DNA): TGTGCCAGCAGCTTAGCTAGAGACAAAGAGACCCAGTACTTC.